The 2 T cell receptor beta chains presented below share a single source sample, sequenced in a study of cytotoxic CD8 clonotypes in ibrutinib-treated CLL (dated by TCRdb to 2020 to 2022). The method behind the library was the immunoSEQ multiplex PCR assay. The clones in this table, taken by TCRdb from immuneACCESS, are in-frame only. Not every clone is retained; where verified, under half of the shortfall comes from an unresolved V gene, and the cause of the rest is unknown. The sample profile shows some 300,000 clones; about 80% of them were found once. 5% to 7% of the sample lies in the top ten. Sequenced here: PBMCs, sampled before ibrutinib treatment. The receptors shown here come from a human donor with chronic lymphocytic leukemia.

V usage is TRBV4-2 and J usage is TRBJ2-7; the D is unclear. In germline, CDR1 is LGHNA, CDR2 YNFKEQ. Deletions cut 1 base from V and 7 bases from J, with 11 bases between. This CDR3 has 13 residues. CDR3 protein: CASSQADAREQYF. Written as DNA, the CDR3 is TGTGCCAGCAGCCAAGCCGACGCGAGGGAGCAGTACTTC.

The CDR3 DNA sequence: TGTGCCAGCACCCCATGGGGACAGAGACCCTACGAGCAGTACTTC. Translation gives CASTPWGQRPYEQYF. V gene TRBV28 combines with J gene TRBJ2-7; 7 nucleotides match TRBD1. The V gene end was trimmed by 7 bases and the J gene end by 2 bases; junction bases not matched to a gene: 11. This CDR3 region has 15 residues. CDR1 MDHEN and CDR2 SYDVKM come from the germline V gene.